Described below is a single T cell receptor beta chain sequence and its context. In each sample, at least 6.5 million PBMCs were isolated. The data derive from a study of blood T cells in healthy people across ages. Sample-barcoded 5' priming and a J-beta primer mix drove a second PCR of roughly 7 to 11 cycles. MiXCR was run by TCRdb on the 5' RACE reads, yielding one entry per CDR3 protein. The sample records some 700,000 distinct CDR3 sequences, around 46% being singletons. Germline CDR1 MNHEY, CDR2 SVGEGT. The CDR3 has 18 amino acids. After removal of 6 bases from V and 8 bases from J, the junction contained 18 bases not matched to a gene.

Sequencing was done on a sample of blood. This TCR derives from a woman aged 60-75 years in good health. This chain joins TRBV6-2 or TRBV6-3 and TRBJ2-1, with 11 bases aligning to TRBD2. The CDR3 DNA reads TGTGCCAGCAGACTACTTACCCCTGTTAGCGGGAGGGCCTATGAGCAGTTCTTC. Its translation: CASRLLTPVSGRAYEQFF.